Reported below is one T cell receptor beta chain. Its specificity is unknown. This sample is drawn from a study of T cells after yellow fever vaccination. Findings and caveats of the study: Peaking on day 5 versus 15, the secondary response was faster but weaker.

Via MiXCR, TCRdb re-called the 5' RACE reads, giving one row per CDR3 protein. The sample has 300,000 or so distinct CDR3 sequences, 10% to 15% seen once; the top ten hold roughly 0.5%. The sequence was obtained from a man under 40 who received the YFV17D yellow fever vaccine. This specimen consisted of CD4+ T cells sorted from PBMCs, obtained 45 days after the yellow fever booster vaccination.

The CDR3 loop is CAISESGVGQETQYF. DNA of the CDR3: TGTGCCATCAGTGAGTCTGGCGTCGGCCAAGAGACCCAGTACTTC. V is TRBV10-3 and J is TRBJ2-5; D unresolved. In germline, CDR1 is ENHRY, CDR2 SYGVKD. Trimming removed 0 bases from V and 1 base from J, with 9 bases in between. This CDR3 region has 15 residues.